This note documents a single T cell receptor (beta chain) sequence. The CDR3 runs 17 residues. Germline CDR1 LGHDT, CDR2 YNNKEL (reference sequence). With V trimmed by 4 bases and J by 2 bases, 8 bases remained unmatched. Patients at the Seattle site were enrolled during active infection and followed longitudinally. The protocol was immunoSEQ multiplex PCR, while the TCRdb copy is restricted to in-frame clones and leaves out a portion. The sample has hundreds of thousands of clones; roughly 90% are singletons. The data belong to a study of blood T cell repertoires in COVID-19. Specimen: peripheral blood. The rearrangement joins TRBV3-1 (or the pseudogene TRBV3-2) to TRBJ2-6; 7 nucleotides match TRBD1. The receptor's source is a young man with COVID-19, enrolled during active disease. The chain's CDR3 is CASSPRIDRAGANVLTF. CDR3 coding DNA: TGTGCCAGCAGCCCTCGGATCGACAGGGCTGGGGCCAACGTCCTGACTTTC.